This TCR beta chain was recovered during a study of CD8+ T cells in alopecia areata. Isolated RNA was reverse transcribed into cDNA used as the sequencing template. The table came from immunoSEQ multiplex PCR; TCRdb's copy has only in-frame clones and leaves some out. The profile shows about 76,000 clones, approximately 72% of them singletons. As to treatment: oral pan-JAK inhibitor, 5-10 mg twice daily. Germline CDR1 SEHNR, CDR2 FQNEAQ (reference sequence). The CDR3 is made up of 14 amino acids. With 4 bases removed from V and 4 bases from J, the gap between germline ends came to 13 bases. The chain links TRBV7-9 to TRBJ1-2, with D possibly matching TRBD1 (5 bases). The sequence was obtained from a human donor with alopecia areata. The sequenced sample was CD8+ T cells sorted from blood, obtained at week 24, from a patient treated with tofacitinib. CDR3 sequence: CASSSEGETYGYTF. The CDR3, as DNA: TGTGCCAGCAGCTCTGAAGGGGAAACCTATGGCTACACCTTC.